This T cell receptor (beta chain) was identified during a study of cytomegalovirus exposure and HLA in healthy donors. The study's findings and limits: Diagnosis of cytomegalovirus status made by the classifier reportedly showed high specificity and sensitivity. Later on, an analysis tied approximately 17,000 TCR beta sequences to HLA alleles at 0.05 false discovery rate.

V shed 9 bases, J shed 8 bases, and the junction held 9 bases outside the gene matches. The CDR3 runs to 12 residues. Germline V gene data show CDR1 as MDHEN and CDR2 as SYDVKM. PCR involved 60 Vbeta and 13 Jbeta primers. Libraries were prepared by immunoSEQ multiplex PCR; TCRdb keeps only in-frame clonotypes and omits some of them. The sample shows more than 150,000 clones, approximately 80% of them seen only once. With regard to this clone: No antigen is known for it.

This TCR came from a woman under 30 in good health and CMV-seronegative. The chain couples TRBV28 to TRBJ1-2; TRBD1 aligns across 7 bases. What was sequenced was PBMCs. CDR3 in DNA: TGTGCCAGTCGGGAAGGGGGCGGAGGCTACACCTTC. This sequence encodes CASREGGGGYTF.